The entry that follows covers one T cell receptor (beta chain) sequence. Some clones are missing from TCRdb's copy, which holds only in-frame ones; the method was immunoSEQ multiplex PCR. The sample holds over 120,000 clones, roughly 81% seen once. The J segment lost 5 bases and the V segment lost 7 bases, leaving 1 base of the junction unmatched. The CDR3 covers 13 residues. Per germline, CDR1 SGHRS and CDR2 YFSETQ. The sample comes from a study of blood T cell repertoires in COVID-19. Overall study context: COVID-19 samples from acute and convalescent phases originated in the United States, Italy and Spain. T cells, B-cell-depleted T cells, or PBMCs provided the cDNA or gDNA that served as material.

Input material: peripheral blood. This clonotype was obtained from a human donor with acute or convalescent COVID-19. The donor label of this sample is uncertain. This chain joins TRBV5-1 and TRBJ1-6, with TRBD1 matching over 9 bases. The CDR3 nucleotides are TGCGCCAGCGGACAGGGGAATAATTCACCCCTCCACTTT. It yields the protein CASGQGNNSPLHF.